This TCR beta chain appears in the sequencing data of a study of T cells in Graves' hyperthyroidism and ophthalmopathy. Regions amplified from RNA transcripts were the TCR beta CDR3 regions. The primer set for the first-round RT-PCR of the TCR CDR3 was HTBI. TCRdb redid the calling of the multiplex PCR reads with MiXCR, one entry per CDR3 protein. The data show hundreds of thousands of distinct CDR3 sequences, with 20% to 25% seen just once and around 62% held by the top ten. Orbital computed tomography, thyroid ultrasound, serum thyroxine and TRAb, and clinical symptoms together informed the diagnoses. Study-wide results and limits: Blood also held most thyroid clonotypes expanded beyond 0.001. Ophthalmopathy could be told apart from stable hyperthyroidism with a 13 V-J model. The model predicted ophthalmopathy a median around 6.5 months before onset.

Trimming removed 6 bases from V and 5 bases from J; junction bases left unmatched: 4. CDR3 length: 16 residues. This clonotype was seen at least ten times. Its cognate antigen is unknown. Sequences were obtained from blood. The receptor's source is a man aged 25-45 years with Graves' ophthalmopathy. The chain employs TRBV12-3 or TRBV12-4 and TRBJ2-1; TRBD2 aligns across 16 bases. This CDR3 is CASRGLAGGRDNEQFF. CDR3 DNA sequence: TGTGCCAGCAGGGGACTAGCGGGAGGGCGGGACAATGAGCAGTTCTTC.